Presented here are 8 T cell receptor beta chains from one specimen sequenced in a study of T-cell memory formation after mild COVID-19. TCRdb passed the 5' RACE reads through MiXCR, listing each CDR3 protein once. The data show 150,000 or so distinct CDR3 sequences, more than 12% seen once. The sequenced material came from PBMCs or a T cell subset sorted from them (not recorded which). The source of these receptors is an adult woman who had mild COVID-19 (a few samples of this study predate the infection). Cell type and time point are not known.

This clonotype came up a few times. The chain combines TRBV12-3 or TRBV12-4 with TRBJ2-7; D is perhaps TRBD1 or TRBD2 (5 bases each). The CDR3 has 14 residues. V was clipped by 7 bases and J by 2 bases, with 15 bases between them. As DNA, the CDR3 is TGTGCCAGCATGAGGGACCCGGACACCTACGAGCAGTACTTC. Translation: CASMRDPDTYEQYF.

This clonotype was counted many times. The chain carries TRBV24-1 and TRBJ2-5, with D hard to call. Germline V gives CDR1 KGHDR, CDR2 SFDVKD. V was clipped by 5 bases and J by 1 base, with 7 bases between them. The CDR3 is made up of 13 amino acids. CDR3 DNA sequence: TGTGCCACCAGTGTGAACCTCCAAGAGACCCAGTACTTC. This translates into CATSVNLQETQYF.

This clonotype was seen a handful of times. V usage is TRBV5-1 and J usage is TRBJ2-5; D ambiguous. With 1 base removed from V and 1 base from J, the gap between germline ends came to 11 bases. From germline, CDR1 is SGHRS and CDR2 YFSETQ. This CDR3 is 15 amino acids long. The CDR3 region has the DNA TGCGCCAGCAGCTTGAGTGGAGCGCCCCAAGAGACCCAGTACTTC. Its translation is CASSLSGAPQETQYF.

The chain joins TRBV6-5 to TRBJ2-1, with D uncertain. The CDR3 loop spans 15 amino acids. Trimming stripped 5 bases from V and 6 bases from J, with 17 bases between. The germline V gene encodes CDR1 MNHEY and CDR2 SVGAGI. CDR3 in DNA: TGTGCCAGCAGTCGTCGACTTCAAAGGCTCAATGAGCAGTTCTTC. It codes for CASSRRLQRLNEQFF.

A single count supports this clonotype. The chain carries TRBV5-1 and TRBJ2-7; D call uncertain. CDR3 length equals 15 residues. The V end was cut by 4 bases, the J end by 3 bases, with 17 bases between. Germline CDR1 and CDR2: SGHRS and YFSETQ. This chain's CDR3 is CASSLYADGYYEQYF. For the CDR3, the DNA is TGCGCCAGCAGCCTGTACGCGGACGGTTACTACGAGCAGTACTTC.

This clonotype was observed a few times. The V and J genes are TRBV7-6 and TRBJ1-2; 7 nucleotides match TRBD1. This CDR3 comprises 16 residues. The germline V gene encodes CDR1 SGHVS and CDR2 FNYEAQ. Trimming at V came to 5 bases and at J to 0 bases, leaving 9 bases not matched to a gene. The CDR3 here is CASSQNPGGANYGYTF. In DNA, the CDR3 is TGTGCCAGCAGCCAAAACCCAGGGGGGGCTAACTATGGCTACACCTTC.

This clonotype was counted only a few times. The chain recombines TRBV12-3 or TRBV12-4 with TRBJ2-2; D may match TRBD1 or TRBD2 (5 bases each). CDR3 length: 15 amino acids. V lost 6 bases and J lost 6, with 17 bases in between. The CDR3 DNA follows: TGTGCCAGCAGCTATTACTCCGGGACCCCCGGGGAGCTGTTTTTT. As protein: CASSYYSGTPGELFF.

This chain links TRBV29-1 with TRBJ1-1, with D possibly matching TRBD1 (6 bases). V lost 3 bases, J lost 6 bases, and 17 bases lay in between. CDR1 is SQVTM and CDR2 is ANQGSEA in the germline V gene. The CDR3 consists of 14 residues. The CDR3 loop is CSVEVRGRGSEAFF. CDR3 coding DNA: TGCAGCGTTGAGGTTCGGGGGCGCGGGTCTGAAGCTTTCTTT.